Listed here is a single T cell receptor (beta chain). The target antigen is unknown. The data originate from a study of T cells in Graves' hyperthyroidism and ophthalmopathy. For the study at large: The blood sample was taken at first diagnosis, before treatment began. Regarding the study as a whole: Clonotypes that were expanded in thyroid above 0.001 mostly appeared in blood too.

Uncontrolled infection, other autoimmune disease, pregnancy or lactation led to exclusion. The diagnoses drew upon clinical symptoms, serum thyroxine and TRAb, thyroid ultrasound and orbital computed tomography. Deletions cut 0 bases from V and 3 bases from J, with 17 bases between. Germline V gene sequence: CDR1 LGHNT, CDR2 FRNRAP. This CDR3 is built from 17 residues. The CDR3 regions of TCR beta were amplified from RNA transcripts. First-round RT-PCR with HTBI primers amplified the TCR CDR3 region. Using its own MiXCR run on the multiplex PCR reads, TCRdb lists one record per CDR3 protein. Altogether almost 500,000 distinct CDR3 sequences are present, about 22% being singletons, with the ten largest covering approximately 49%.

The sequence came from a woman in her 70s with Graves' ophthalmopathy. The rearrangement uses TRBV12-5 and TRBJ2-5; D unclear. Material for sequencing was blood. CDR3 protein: CASGLVPVPPEEETQYF. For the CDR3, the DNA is TGTGCTAGTGGTTTGGTACCGGTCCCTCCAGAAGAAGAGACCCAGTACTTC.